Below, 16 T cell receptor beta chains from the same sample are listed, as sequenced in a study of type 1 regulatory T cells. MiXCR, applied by TCRdb to the reads, yields one record per CDR3 protein. The profile shows roughly 71,000 distinct CDR3 sequences, around 57% of them singletons. Their target antigens are unknown. The sequenced sample consisted of cultured T cells, either the whole culture or a sorted T cell fraction (not recorded which). As to subset: Tr1-enriched cell product generated in vitro against host alloantigens. The receptors derive from a human donor in good health.

The CDR3 DNA is TGTGCCACCGCCGGGACTAGTCGCTACGAGCAGTACTTC. Translated, it gives CATAGTSRYEQYF. This chain uses TRBV24-1 with TRBJ2-7, with 8 bases matching TRBD2. V lost 9 bases, J lost 3 bases, and 6 bases stayed unmatched. Looked up from germline, CDR1 is KGHDR and CDR2 is SFDVKD. This CDR3 region has 13 residues.

The chain couples TRBV20-1 to TRBJ2-1, with D perhaps TRBD1 or TRBD2 (7 bases each). The CDR3 extends over 16 amino acids. Trimming removed 2 bases from V and 4 bases from J, with 18 bases in between. CDR1 and CDR2 (germline): DFQATT, SNEGSKA (reference sequence). CDR3 in amino acids: CSARTGGAGGYNEQFF. DNA for the CDR3: TGCAGTGCTAGAACTGGGGGGGCAGGGGGTTACAATGAGCAGTTCTTC.

The genes are TRBV14 and TRBJ1-5; D gene unclear. This CDR3 is built from 12 residues. CDR1 is SGHDN, CDR2 FVKESK, per germline. V lost 4 bases and J 7 bases, leaving 8 bases between the germline ends. The CDR3 sequence: CASSLEEQPQHF. For the CDR3, the DNA is TGTGCCAGCAGCCTAGAGGAGCAGCCCCAGCATTTT.

The V gene is TRBV12-3 or TRBV12-4, the J gene TRBJ1-6; D ambiguous. Trimming took 0 bases from V and 10 from J, leaving 4 bases between them. This CDR3 spans 12 amino acids. As DNA, the CDR3 is TGTGCCAGCAGTTTAGCGCGGTCACCCCTCCACTTT. It codes for CASSLARSPLHF.

V usage is TRBV19 and J usage is TRBJ2-1; TRBD1 matches 8 bases. CDR1 is LNHDA and CDR2 is SQIVND in the germline V gene (reference sequence). J lost 7 bases, V lost 6 bases, and 20 bases had no gene match. The CDR3 loop spans 18 amino acids. CDR3 protein: CASRDSGQGDNGGNEQFF. CDR3 coding DNA: TGTGCCAGTAGGGATTCAGGACAGGGCGATAATGGGGGTAATGAGCAGTTCTTC.

The CDR3 loop is CASSHHSGRRTRYEQYF. In nucleotides, the CDR3 is TGCGCCAGCAGCCATCATAGCGGGAGGAGAACCCGCTACGAGCAGTACTTC. The V gene is TRBV4-1, the J gene TRBJ2-7; TRBD2 agrees at 10 bases. This CDR3 is built from 17 residues. CDR1 is MGHRA, CDR2 YSYEKL, per germline. The trim removed 3 bases at V and 3 bases at J, leaving 11 bases unmatched.

The chain carries TRBV5-6 and TRBJ2-1; no reliable D call. The V end lost 3 bases, the J end lost 0 bases, and 10 bases lay between the germline ends. This CDR3 spans 15 amino acids. Germline V lookup: CDR1 SGHDT, CDR2 YYEEEE. The CDR3 nucleotides read TGTGCCAGCAGCTCGGATAGCCGCTCCTACAATGAGCAGTTCTTC. Protein sequence: CASSSDSRSYNEQFF.

This chain uses TRBV12-3 or TRBV12-4 with TRBJ2-4, with 8 bases matching TRBD2. This CDR3 comprises 15 residues. J was trimmed by 9 bases and V by 1 base; bases with no gene match: 8. The CDR3 nucleotides are TGTGCCAGCAGTTTAGTGGGACTAGGCGGGGGCATTCAGTACTTC. Encoded protein: CASSLVGLGGGIQYF.

This chain links TRBV6-6 with TRBJ1-2; TRBD1 aligns across 9 bases. CDR3 size: 15 residues. Germline CDR1 and CDR2: MNHNY and SVGAGI (reference sequence). V lost 4 bases, J lost 4 bases, and 7 bases stayed unmatched. As DNA, the CDR3 is TGTGCCAGCAGTTCCACAGGGGGCGGTAGCTATGGCTACACCTTC. Translating gives CASSSTGGGSYGYTF.

Comment on this clonotype: Likely a read error: the CDR3 ends without its conserved phenylalanine or tryptophan. The V gene is TRBV20-1, the J gene TRBJ2-1, with TRBD2 identical over 7 bases. Germline V CDR1 and CDR2: DFQATT, SNEGSKA (reference sequence). The CDR3 totals 15 residues. The CDR3 sequence: CSPLPSGGSYNEQFI. In DNA, the CDR3 is TGCAGCCCGCTGCCTAGCGGAGGCTCCTACAATGAGCAGTTCATC.

This sequence joins TRBV7-9 and TRBJ1-1; D gene ambiguous. The CDR3 has 14 amino acids. Germline CDR1 and CDR2: SEHNR and FQNEAQ (reference sequence). The V end lost 0 bases, the J end lost 5 bases, and 10 bases lay between the germline ends. As DNA, the CDR3 is TGTGCCAGCAGCTTAGCGAGTTCCGTGACTGAAGCTTTCTTT. This encodes CASSLASSVTEAFF.

V is TRBV13 and J is TRBJ1-2; 7 nucleotides agree with TRBD1. CDR3 length: 17 residues. The V gene's germline CDR1 is PRHDT and CDR2 FYEKMQ (reference sequence). V shed 3 bases and J 5 bases; nucleotides not matched to a gene: 15. This CDR3 reads CASSLRDRNPGGYGYTF. CDR3 nucleotide sequence: TGTGCCAGCAGCTTGCGGGACAGAAATCCCGGGGGGTATGGCTACACCTTC.

Of note for this clonotype: The DNA is omitted, as the CDR3 cannot be located on it reliably, and the CDR3 follows TCRdb's listing. The genes are TRBV12-2 and TRBJ2-2; no DNA check was done on the table's D call, TRBD2. TRBV12-2 is flagged as a pseudogene. From its first to its last residue, the CDR3 has 16 amino acids. CDR3 sequence reads: CASRLGWQGPPGSCFF.

This clonotype was seen only once. V usage is TRBV5-1 and J usage is TRBJ1-3, with TRBD1 as a possible D gene (5 bases). The ends were cut back, 3 bases at V and 0 bases at J, with 7 bases in the middle. Germline V gene sequence: CDR1 SGHRS, CDR2 YFSETQ. CDR3 size: 14 residues. The DNA of the CDR3 is TGCGCCAGCAGCTCCCAGGGCTCTGGAAACACCATATATTTT. Translated: CASSSQGSGNTIYF.

This clonotype is large by share. V and J are TRBV7-3 and TRBJ2-7; D might be TRBD1 (5 bases). The CDR3 is 11 residues long. Germline V gene lookup returns CDR1 SGHTA and CDR2 FQGTGA. Between the trimmed V and J ends, which lost 8 bases and 5 bases, there was a span of 10 bases. The chain's CDR3 is CASPLGHEQYF. The DNA for the CDR3 is TGTGCCAGCCCTTTGGGGCACGAGCAGTACTTC. Variable domain in full (rest from reference TRBV7-3 and TRBJ2-7): GAGVSQTPSNKVTEKGKYVELRCDPISGHTALYWYRQSLGQGPEFLIYFQGTGAADDSGLPNDRFFAVRPEGSVSTLKIQRTERGDSAVYLCASPLGHEQYFGPGTRLTVT.

The chain links TRBV6-2 or TRBV6-3 to TRBJ2-2; 9 nucleotides agree with TRBD1. This CDR3 region has 16 residues. V shed 5 bases and J 4 bases; nucleotides not matched to a gene: 8. Germline V gene sequence: CDR1 MNHEY, CDR2 SVGEGT. CDR3 residues: CASSTGTGRFTGELFF. The DNA of the CDR3 is TGTGCCAGCAGTACCGGGACAGGGAGATTCACCGGGGAGCTGTTTTTT.